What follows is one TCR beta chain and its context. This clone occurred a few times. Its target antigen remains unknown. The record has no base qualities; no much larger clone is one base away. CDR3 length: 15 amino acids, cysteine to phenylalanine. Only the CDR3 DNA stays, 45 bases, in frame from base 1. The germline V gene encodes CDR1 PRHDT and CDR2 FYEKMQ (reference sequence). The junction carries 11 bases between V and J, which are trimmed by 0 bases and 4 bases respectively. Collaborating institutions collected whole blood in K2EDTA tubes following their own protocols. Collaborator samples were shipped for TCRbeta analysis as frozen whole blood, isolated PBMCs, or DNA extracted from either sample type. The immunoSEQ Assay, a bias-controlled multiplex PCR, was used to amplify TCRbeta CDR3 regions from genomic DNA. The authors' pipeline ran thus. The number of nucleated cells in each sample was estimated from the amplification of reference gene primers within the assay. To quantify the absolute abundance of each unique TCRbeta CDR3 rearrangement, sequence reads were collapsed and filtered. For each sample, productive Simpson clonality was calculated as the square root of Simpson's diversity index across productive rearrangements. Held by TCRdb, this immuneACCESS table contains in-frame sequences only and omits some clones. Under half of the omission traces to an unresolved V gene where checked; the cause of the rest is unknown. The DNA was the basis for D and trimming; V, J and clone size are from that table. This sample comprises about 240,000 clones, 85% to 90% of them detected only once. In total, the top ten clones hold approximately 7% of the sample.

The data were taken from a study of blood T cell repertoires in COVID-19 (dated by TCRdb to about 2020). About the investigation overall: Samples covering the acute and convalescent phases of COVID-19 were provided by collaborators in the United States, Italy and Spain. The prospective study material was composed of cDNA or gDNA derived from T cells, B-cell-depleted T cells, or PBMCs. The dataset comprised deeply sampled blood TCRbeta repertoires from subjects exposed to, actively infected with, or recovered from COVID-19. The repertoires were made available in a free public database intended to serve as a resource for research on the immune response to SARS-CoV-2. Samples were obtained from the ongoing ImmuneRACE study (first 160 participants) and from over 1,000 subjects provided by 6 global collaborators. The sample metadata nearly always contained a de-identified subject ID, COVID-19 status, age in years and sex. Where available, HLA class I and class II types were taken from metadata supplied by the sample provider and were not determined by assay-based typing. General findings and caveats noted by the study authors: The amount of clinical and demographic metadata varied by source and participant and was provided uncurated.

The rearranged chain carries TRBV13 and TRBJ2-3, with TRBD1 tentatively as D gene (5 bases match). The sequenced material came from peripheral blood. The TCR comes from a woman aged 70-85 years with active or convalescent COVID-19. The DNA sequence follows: TGTGCCAGCAGCTTAGGAGGGGTTGTAGCAGATACGCAGTATTTT. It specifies CASSLGGVVADTQYF. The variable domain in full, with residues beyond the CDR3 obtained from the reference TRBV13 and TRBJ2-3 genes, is AAGVIQSPRHLIKEKRETATLKCYPIPRHDTVYWYQQGPGQDPQFLISFYEKMQSDKGSIPDRFSAQQFSDYHSELNMSSLELGDSALYFCASSLGGVVADTQYFGPGTRLTVL.